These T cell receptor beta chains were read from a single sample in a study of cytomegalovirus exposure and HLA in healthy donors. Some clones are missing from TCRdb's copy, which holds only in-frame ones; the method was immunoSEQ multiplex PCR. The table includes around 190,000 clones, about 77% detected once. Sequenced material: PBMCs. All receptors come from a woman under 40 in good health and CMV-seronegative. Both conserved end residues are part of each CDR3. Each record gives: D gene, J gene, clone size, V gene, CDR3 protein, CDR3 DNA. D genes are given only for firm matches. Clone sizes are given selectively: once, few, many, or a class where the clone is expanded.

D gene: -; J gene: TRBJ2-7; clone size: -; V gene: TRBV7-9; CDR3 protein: CASSLVQDTYEQYF; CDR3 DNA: TGTGCCAGCAGCTTAGTCCAGGATACATACGAGCAGTACTTC
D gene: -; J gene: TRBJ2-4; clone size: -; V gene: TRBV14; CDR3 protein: CASSPWAGSKNIQYF; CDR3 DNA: TGTGCCAGCAGCCCGTGGGCGGGGTCCAAAAACATTCAGTACTTC
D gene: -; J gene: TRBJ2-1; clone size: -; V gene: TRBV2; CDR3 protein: CASTLTILSYNEQFF; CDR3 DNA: TGTGCCAGCACCCTGACTATTCTCTCCTACAATGAGCAGTTCTTC
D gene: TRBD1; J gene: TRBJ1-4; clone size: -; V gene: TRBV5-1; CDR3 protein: CASSLTGTGGATNEKLFF; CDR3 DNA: TGCGCCAGCAGCTTAACCGGGACAGGGGGAGCAACTAATGAAAAACTGTTTTTT
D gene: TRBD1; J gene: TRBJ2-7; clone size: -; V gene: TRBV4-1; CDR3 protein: CASSQGLGDRGYEQYF; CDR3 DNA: TGCGCCAGCAGCCAAGGGTTAGGGGACAGGGGCTACGAGCAGTACTTC
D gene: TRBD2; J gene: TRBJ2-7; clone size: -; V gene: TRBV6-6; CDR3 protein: CASTLAGPSYEQYF; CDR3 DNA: TGTGCCAGCACTTTAGCGGGACCCTCCTACGAGCAGTACTTC
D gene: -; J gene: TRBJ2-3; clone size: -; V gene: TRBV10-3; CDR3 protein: CAIRAGETTDTQYF; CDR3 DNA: TGTGCCATCCGAGCGGGTGAAACCACAGATACGCAGTATTTT
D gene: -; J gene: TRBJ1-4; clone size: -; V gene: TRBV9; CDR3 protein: CASSVGGDTEKLFF; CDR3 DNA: TGTGCCAGCAGCGTAGGAGGGGACACGGAAAAACTGTTTTTT
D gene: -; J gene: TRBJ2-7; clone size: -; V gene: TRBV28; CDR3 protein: CASSLIRGGAYEQYF; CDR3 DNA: TGTGCCAGCAGTTTAATCCGTGGCGGGGCCTACGAGCAGTACTTC
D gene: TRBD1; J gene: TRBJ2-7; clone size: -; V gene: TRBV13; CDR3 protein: CASSSTGGEQYF; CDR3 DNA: TGTGCCAGCAGCTCGACAGGGGGCGAGCAGTACTTC
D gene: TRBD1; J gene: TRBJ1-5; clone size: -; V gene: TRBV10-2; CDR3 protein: CASSERGDRDQPQHF; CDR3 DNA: TGCGCCAGCAGTGAACGAGGGGACAGGGATCAGCCCCAGCATTTT
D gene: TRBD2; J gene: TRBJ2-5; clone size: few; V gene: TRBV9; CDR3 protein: CASSGTSGGGMETQYF; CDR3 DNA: TGTGCCAGCAGCGGAACTAGCGGGGGGGGAATGGAGACCCAGTACTTC
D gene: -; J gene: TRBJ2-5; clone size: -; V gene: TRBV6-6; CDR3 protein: CASSPEGDEQETQYF; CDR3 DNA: TGTGCCAGCTCCCCAGAGGGGGACGAGCAAGAGACCCAGTACTTC
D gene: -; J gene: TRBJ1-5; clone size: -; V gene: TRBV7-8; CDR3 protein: CASSLLPSQPQHF; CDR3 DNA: TGTGCCAGCAGCTTACTCCCCTCGCAGCCCCAGCATTTT
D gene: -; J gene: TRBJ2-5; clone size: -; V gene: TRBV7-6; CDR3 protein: CASSPYVNQETQYF; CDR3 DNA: TGTGCCAGCAGCCCCTACGTAAACCAAGAGACCCAGTACTTC
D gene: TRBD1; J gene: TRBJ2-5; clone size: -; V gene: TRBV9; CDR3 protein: CASGPSDRAWETQYF; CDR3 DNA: TGTGCCAGCGGTCCTTCAGACAGGGCTTGGGAGACCCAGTACTTC
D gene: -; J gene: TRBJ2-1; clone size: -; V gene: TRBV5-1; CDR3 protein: CASSLTGTNEQFF; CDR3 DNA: TGCGCCAGCAGCTTAACAGGGACGAATGAGCAGTTCTTC
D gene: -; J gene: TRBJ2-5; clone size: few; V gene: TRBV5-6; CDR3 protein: CASSLGGWETQYF; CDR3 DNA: TGTGCCAGCAGCTTGGGAGGCTGGGAGACCCAGTACTTC
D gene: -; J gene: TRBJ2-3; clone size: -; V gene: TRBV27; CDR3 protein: CASSLSKQSDTQYF; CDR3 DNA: TGTGCCAGCAGTTTATCGAAACAATCAGATACGCAGTATTTT
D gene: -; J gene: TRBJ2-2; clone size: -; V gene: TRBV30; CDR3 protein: CAWSTSGRGQHRELFF; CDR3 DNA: TGTGCCTGGAGTACCTCCGGGCGGGGCCAGCACCGGGAGCTGTTTTTT
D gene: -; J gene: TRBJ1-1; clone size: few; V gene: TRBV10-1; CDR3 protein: CASWGRTEAFF; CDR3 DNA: TGCGCCAGCTGGGGGAGGACTGAAGCTTTCTTT
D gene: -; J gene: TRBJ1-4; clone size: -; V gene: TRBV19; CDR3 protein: CASSPHRVPNEKLFF; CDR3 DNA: TGTGCCAGTAGTCCCCACAGGGTACCTAATGAAAAACTGTTTTTT
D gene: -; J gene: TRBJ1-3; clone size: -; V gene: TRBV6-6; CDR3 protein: CASRLGGPSSGNTIYF; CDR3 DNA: TGTGCCAGCAGACTAGGAGGACCCTCCTCTGGAAACACCATATATTTT
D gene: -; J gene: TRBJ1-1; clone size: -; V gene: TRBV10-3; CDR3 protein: CAISESESNTEAFF; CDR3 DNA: TGTGCCATCAGTGAGTCGGAGTCTAACACTGAAGCTTTCTTT
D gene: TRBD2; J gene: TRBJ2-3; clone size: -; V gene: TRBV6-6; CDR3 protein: CASSYREGRGTDTQYF; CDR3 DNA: TGTGCCAGCAGTTACCGGGAGGGAAGGGGCACAGATACGCAGTATTTT
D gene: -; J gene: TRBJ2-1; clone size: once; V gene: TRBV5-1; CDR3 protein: CASSLRVGEVYNEQFF; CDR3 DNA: TGCGCCAGCAGCCTGAGGGTGGGGGAGGTCTACAATGAGCAGTTCTTC
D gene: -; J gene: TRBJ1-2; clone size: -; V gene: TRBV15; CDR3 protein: CATSRDLGGDLGYTF; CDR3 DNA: TGTGCCACCAGCAGAGATCTGGGAGGGGACCTAGGCTACACCTTC
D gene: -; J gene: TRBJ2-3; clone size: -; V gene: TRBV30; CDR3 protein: CAWSTLSGTDTQYF; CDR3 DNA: TGTGCCTGGAGTACCCTTAGTGGCACAGATACGCAGTATTTT
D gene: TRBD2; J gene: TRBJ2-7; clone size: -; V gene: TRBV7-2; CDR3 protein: CASSFRTSGSRGEQYF; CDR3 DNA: TGTGCCAGCAGCTTTCGGACTAGCGGGAGTCGAGGCGAGCAGTACTTC
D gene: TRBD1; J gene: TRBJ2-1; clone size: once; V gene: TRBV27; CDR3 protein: CASSLTGPGEQFF; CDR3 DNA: TGTGCCAGCAGTTTGACAGGGCCAGGGGAGCAGTTCTTC
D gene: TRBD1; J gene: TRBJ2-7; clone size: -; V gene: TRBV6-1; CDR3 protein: CASSTGDSGWYEQYF; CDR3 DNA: TGTGCCAGCAGTACCGGGGACAGCGGATGGTACGAGCAGTACTTC